This record covers a single TCR beta chain. This entry comes from a study of CD8+ T cells in alopecia areata. Germline CDR1 and CDR2: SGDLS and YYNGEE. The ends were cut back, 5 bases at V and 10 bases at J, with 13 bases in the middle. CDR3 length: 13 residues. As for treatment: oral pan-JAK inhibitor, 5-10 mg twice daily. TCR sequencing used cDNA made by reverse transcription of extracted RNA. The assay was immunoSEQ multiplex PCR, and TCRdb's table has in-frame clones only and misses some. The table shows 180,000 or so clones, with 40% to 65% occurring only once. Sequenced material: CD8+ T cells sorted from blood, taken around week 54, from a patient treated with tofacitinib. This chain uses TRBV9 with TRBJ1-6; a possible D gene is TRBD1 (5 bases). This receptor was taken from a human donor with alopecia areata. This chain's CDR3 is CASSSMEGSPLHF. As DNA, the CDR3 is TGTGCCAGCAGTTCTATGGAGGGGTCACCCCTCCACTTT. Complete variable domain (other parts from reference TRBV9 and TRBJ1-6): DSGVTQTPKHLITATGQRVTLRCSPRSGDLSVYWYQQSLDQGLQFLIQYYNGEERAKGNILERFSAQQFPDLHSELNLSSLELGDSALYFCASSSMEGSPLHFGNGTRLTVT.